Listed below are T cell receptor beta chains from one sample, sequenced in a study of cytomegalovirus exposure and HLA in healthy donors. Here immunoSEQ multiplex PCR was the method, and the copy in TCRdb shows in-frame clones only, minus some. The sample yields 200,000 to 250,000 clones, over 75% seen once. Sequencing was done on a sample of PBMCs. These receptors came from a human donor in good health. Each CDR3 is given with its conserved first and last residue.

TRBV18	CASSNDRGNTGELFF
TRBV6-1	CASSENSVGRLNTEAFF
TRBV28	CASSPWTGGNQPQHF
TRBV2	CASIGTSRNEQFF
TRBV7-6	CASSPVYLPSGSRMGNEQFF
TRBV2	CASSATGGGTGELFF
TRBV28	CASSLSAGGTWEQFF
TRBV7-8	CASSWPRGTGELFF
TRBV2	CASRSSETQYF
TRBV5-1	CASSLWPENTEAFF
TRBV7-2	CASSIHGGRAEAFF
TRBV7-9	CASSLRLAGESDTQYF
TRBV19	CASSSPGTGSAEQYF
TRBV2	CASSGTGWVEETQYF
TRBV18	CASSYRTGYEKLFF
TRBV7-9	CASRKGTVYNEQFF
TRBV6-5	CASRETGRRGYGYTF
TRBV7-2	CASSLYGVGKLFF
TRBV5-1	CASSPGTFLTEAFF
TRBV9	CASSVALSYEQYF